The next 31 T cell receptor beta chains were all read from a single sample in a study of blood T cell repertoires in COVID-19. The assay was immunoSEQ multiplex PCR, and TCRdb's table has in-frame clones only and misses some. The sample contains 150,000 to 200,000 clones, 80% to 85% of which appear only once. Sequenced input: PBMCs or T cells enriched from blood (not recorded which). The receptors were gathered from an older man who had been exposed to COVID-19.

The chain carries TRBV5-4 and TRBJ2-1, with D tentatively TRBD1 (5 bases). The CDR3 extends over 15 amino acids. V gave up 0 bases and J gave up 3 bases, with 10 bases separating them. Germline V gene data show CDR1 as SGHNT and CDR2 as YYREEE (reference sequence). CDR3 residues: CASSLGGDLYNEQFF. CDR3 bases: TGTGCCAGCAGCTTGGGGGGCGACCTCTACAATGAGCAGTTCTTC.

The V call is TRBV19, the J call TRBJ1-5, with D possibly being TRBD1 (6 bases). The V end was cut by 5 bases, the J end by 0 bases, with 20 bases between. The germline CDR1 and CDR2 sequences are LNHDA and SQIVND (reference sequence). The CDR3 covers 18 residues. CDR3 sequence: CASSLVDRTEYSNQPQHF. The CDR3 DNA sequence: TGTGCCAGTAGTTTGGTAGACAGGACCGAATATAGCAATCAGCCCCAGCATTTT.

The rearrangement links TRBV2 to TRBJ1-1, with D unresolved. CDR1 is SNHLY and CDR2 is FYNNEI in the germline V gene. The CDR3 extends over 13 amino acids. Trimming pared 8 bases from V and 1 base from J, leaving 11 bases between. Here the CDR3 reads CASLPKANTEAFF. The CDR3 bases are TGTGCCAGCCTACCAAAAGCGAACACTGAAGCTTTCTTT.

The rearrangement links TRBV28 to TRBJ2-5; the match to TRBD1 covers 9 bases. The J segment lost 5 bases and the V segment lost 3 bases, leaving 7 bases of the junction unmatched. The germline gives CDR1 MDHEN, CDR2 SYDVKM. The CDR3 runs to 15 residues. CDR3 DNA sequence: TGTGCCAGCAGTTTTTCCGGGACAGGGCGGGAGACCCAGTACTTC. Its translation is CASSFSGTGRETQYF.

The gene calls are TRBV25-1 and TRBJ1-1, with a weak D call TRBD1 (6 bases). Between the trimmed V and J ends, which lost 5 bases and 5 bases, there was a span of 18 bases. Germline V gene data show CDR1 as MGHDK and CDR2 as SYGVNS. CDR3 size: 15 residues. The CDR3 is CASSFPLGARTEAFF. CDR3 in DNA: TGTGCCAGCAGTTTCCCTCTGGGGGCTCGGACTGAAGCTTTCTTT.

The CDR3 loop is CASSLGPGGFGTDTQYF. The CDR3 nucleotides are TGTGCCAGCAGCTTAGGGCCAGGGGGCTTTGGCACAGATACGCAGTATTTT. The V call is TRBV7-2, the J call TRBJ2-3; 8 positions match TRBD1. Germline trimming cut 1 base from V and 1 base from J; bases unmatched to any gene: 7. This CDR3 is built from 17 residues. Germline V gives CDR1 SGHTA, CDR2 FQGNSA. The variable domain in full, with the rest retrieved from reference TRBV7-2 and TRBJ2-3, is GAGVSQSPSNKVTEKGKDVELRCDPISGHTALYWYRQSLGQGLEFLIYFQGNSAPDKSGLPSDRFSAERTGGSVSTLTIQRTQQEDSAVYLCASSLGPGGFGTDTQYFGPGTRLTVL.

The CDR3, as DNA: TGTGCCAGCAGCTTAAGTACGAGCTCCTACAATGAGCAGTTCTTC. It codes for CASSLSTSSYNEQFF. The J gene is TRBJ2-1, the V gene TRBV11-2, with D unclear. V was shortened by 2 bases and J by 0 bases, with 8 bases between the two germline ends. Looked up from germline, CDR1 is SGHAT and CDR2 is FQNNGV. The CDR3 length is 15 residues.

The chain couples TRBV25-1 to TRBJ2-5, with 7 bases fitting TRBD2. Germline loops: CDR1 MGHDK, CDR2 SYGVNS. Losses at the gene ends were 4 bases for V and 5 bases for J; bases not matched to a gene: 13. The CDR3 length is 16 residues. The CDR3 region has the DNA TGTGCCAGCAGTGGGGGAGGGGCAGTAATACGGGAGACCCAGTACTTC. It codes for CASSGGGAVIRETQYF.

The chain is built from TRBV7-2 and TRBJ1-6; D ambiguous. Trimming stripped 2 bases from V and 9 bases from J, with 8 bases between. CDR1 SGHTA and CDR2 FQGNSA come from the germline V gene. The CDR3 totals 13 residues. CDR3 amino acids: CASSLMFRSPLHF. Here the CDR3 DNA reads TGTGCCAGCAGCTTAATGTTCCGTTCACCCCTCCACTTT.

The CDR3 is CASRTSGRLNEQFF. CDR3 nucleotides: TGTGCCAGCAGGACTAGCGGGAGACTCAATGAGCAGTTCTTC. The rearrangement links TRBV28 to TRBJ2-1, with 12 positions matching TRBD2. The CDR3 totals 14 residues. V shed 6 bases, J shed 6 bases, and the junction held 3 bases outside the gene matches. The V gene's germline CDR1 is MDHEN and CDR2 SYDVKM.

The chain carries TRBV6-5 and TRBJ1-2; tentative D call: TRBD1 (6 bases). V lost 2 bases and J lost 0, with 10 bases in between. The germline V gene has CDR1 MNHEY and CDR2 SVGAGI. This CDR3 has 15 amino acids. In nucleotides, the CDR3 is TGTGCCAGCAGTTACCAACAGGGCTCTAACTATGGCTACACCTTC. This gives the protein CASSYQQGSNYGYTF.

The chain joins TRBV2 to TRBJ1-2; weak D call: TRBD1 (5 bases). CDR3 length: 15 amino acids. The V gene lost 0 bases and the J gene lost 8 bases, with 16 bases spanning the gap. Per germline, CDR1 SNHLY and CDR2 FYNNEI. The CDR3 spells CASSEALRGLWGYTF. CDR3 sequence (DNA): TGTGCCAGCAGTGAAGCGTTGCGGGGCTTGTGGGGCTACACCTTC.

Only a few counts were recorded for this clone. The V and J genes are TRBV30 and TRBJ1-2; 8 bases map to TRBD1. The CDR3 is made up of 15 amino acids. CDR1 and CDR2 from the germline V gene are GTSNPN and SVGIG (reference sequence). V was pared by 2 bases and J by 5 bases, with 10 bases of the junction left unmatched. The CDR3: CAWSPLDREEYGYTF. In DNA form, the CDR3 reads TGTGCCTGGAGTCCCTTGGACAGGGAGGAGTATGGCTACACCTTC.

This chain connects TRBV5-1 to TRBJ2-5; 11 nucleotides match TRBD2. Germline V gives CDR1 SGHRS, CDR2 YFSETQ. The V and J ends lost 6 bases and 5 bases, in that order; junction bases with no gene match: 9. This CDR3 comprises 15 residues. The DNA of the CDR3 is TGCGCCAGCAAAAATAGCGGGGGGGCCTGGGAGACCCAGTACTTC. Translated, it gives CASKNSGGAWETQYF.

The V gene is TRBV7-2, the J gene TRBJ1-1, with D possibly TRBD1 on 5 matching bases. This CDR3 is built from 15 residues. Per the germline V gene, CDR1 is SGHTA and CDR2 is FQGNSA. Trimming shortened V by 1 base and J by 4 bases, and 13 bases separated the two germline ends. This CDR3 is CASSLGATEFTEAFF. CDR3 DNA: TGTGCCAGCAGCTTAGGAGCGACAGAGTTCACTGAAGCTTTCTTT.

The V gene is TRBV19, the J gene TRBJ2-1, with D possibly being TRBD1 (5 bases). Germline V gives CDR1 LNHDA, CDR2 SQIVND (reference sequence). This CDR3 is 14 amino acids long. The V and J ends lost 6 bases and 8 bases respectively, with 17 bases between them. The CDR3 region has the DNA TGTGCCAGTAGGTCCACAGGCGGAATCGATGAGCAGTTCTTC. Its translation: CASRSTGGIDEQFF.

This clone showed up just once. The chain links TRBV14 to TRBJ1-6, with D hard to call. Germline CDR1 SGHDN, CDR2 FVKESK. V was clipped by 1 base and J by 10 bases, with 17 bases between them. This CDR3 has 16 amino acids. The CDR3 DNA follows: TGTGCCAGCAGCCAAGTGTCGGGCAGGTCTAGCTCACCCCTCCACTTT. Protein product: CASSQVSGRSSSPLHF. Together with reference TRBV14 and TRBJ1-6, the CDR3 gives the full variable domain: EAGVTQFPSHSVIEKGQTVTLRCDPISGHDNLYWYRRVMGKEIKFLLHFVKESKQDESGMPNNRFLAERTGGTYSTLKVQPAELEDSGVYFCASSQVSGRSSSPLHFGNGTRLTVT.

This rearrangement joins TRBV19 to TRBJ2-5; D possibly corresponds to TRBD1 (6 bases). Germline V gives CDR1 LNHDA, CDR2 SQIVND (reference sequence). The length of the CDR3 is 15 residues. V lost 5 bases, J lost 3 bases, and 16 bases lay in between. The chain's CDR3 is CASSSLSPGEETQYF. In DNA, the CDR3 is TGTGCCAGTAGTTCCCTGTCCCCAGGGGAAGAGACCCAGTACTTC.

This clone was recorded once. This rearrangement joins TRBV7-2 to TRBJ2-4, with 10 bases identical to TRBD1. Germline CDR1 SGHTA, CDR2 FQGNSA. The CDR3 sequence is 13 residues long. V dropped 5 bases and J dropped 7; count of bases not matched to a gene: 2. The CDR3: CASSPGQGNIQYF. As DNA, the CDR3 is TGTGCCAGCAGCCCGGGACAGGGGAACATTCAGTACTTC.

This chain joins TRBV5-1 and TRBJ1-6; D is uncertain. The CDR3 sequence is 13 residues long. Per the germline V gene, CDR1 is SGHRS and CDR2 is YFSETQ. V dropped 4 bases and J dropped 14 bases, with 16 bases sitting between them. The CDR3 DNA reads TGCGCCAGCAGCCCTGTGGGCAGAGAGTCCCTCCACTTT. This codes for CASSPVGRESLHF.

The rearrangement uses TRBV29-1 and TRBJ1-4; 9 bases align to TRBD1. J lost 7 bases, V lost 4 bases, and 4 bases had no gene match. CDR3 size: 13 residues. Germline CDR1 SQVTM, CDR2 ANQGSEA. The chain's CDR3 is CSVGDRAGEKLFF. In DNA form, the CDR3 reads TGCAGCGTTGGGGACAGGGCAGGTGAAAAACTGTTTTTT. The full variable domain, with the rest looked up from reference TRBV29-1 and TRBJ1-4, is SAVISQKPSRDICQRGTSLTIQCQVDSQVTMMFWYRQQPGQSLTLIATANQGSEATYESGFVIDKFPISRPNLTFSTLTVSNMSPEDSSIYLCSVGDRAGEKLFFGSGTQLSVL.

The chain couples TRBV18 to TRBJ2-3, with a weak D call TRBD1 (6 bases). V was shortened by 3 bases and J by 1 base, with 14 bases between the two germline ends. CDR1 KGHSH and CDR2 LQKENI come from the germline V gene. The CDR3 length is 16 residues. CDR3 sequence (DNA): TGTGCCAGCTCACCCCAAACAGGGATCGGCACAGATACGCAGTATTTT. The encoded protein is CASSPQTGIGTDTQYF.

The chain uses TRBV28 and TRBJ1-2, with TRBD1 matching over 9 bases. The CDR3 runs to 17 residues. V gave up 4 bases and J gave up 0 bases; unmatched junction bases: 9. From germline, CDR1 is MDHEN and CDR2 SYDVKM. CDR3 DNA: TGTGCCAGCAGTTCCTCCGGGACAGGGATCACTAACTATGGCTACACCTTC. It is translated as CASSSSGTGITNYGYTF.

The rearrangement joins TRBV3-1 (or the pseudogene TRBV3-2) to TRBJ2-1; 12 nucleotides match TRBD2. This CDR3 is 19 amino acids long. Germline CDR1 LGHDT, CDR2 YNNKEL (reference sequence). V was clipped by 0 bases and J by 8 bases; unmatched bases: 14. The CDR3 nucleotides are TGTGCCAGCAGCCAAGATATTAAATATGGACTAGCGGGATCGGATGAGCAGTTCTTC. Translation gives CASSQDIKYGLAGSDEQFF.

The V call is TRBV19, the J call TRBJ1-2, with 8 bases identical to TRBD1. Germline CDR1 is LNHDA and CDR2 is SQIVND (reference sequence). V trimming: 6 bases; J trimming: 5 bases; junction bases outside the gene matches: 8. The CDR3 is 14 residues long. The CDR3 reads CASSRDRMGYGYTF. CDR3 sequence (DNA): TGTGCCAGTAGCAGGGACAGGATGGGGTATGGCTACACCTTC.

The CDR3 region is CASSWGTGGDGELFF. CDR3 DNA: TGCGCCAGCAGCTGGGGTACGGGGGGCGACGGGGAGCTGTTTTTT. V usage is TRBV5-1 and J usage is TRBJ2-2, with TRBD2 as a possible D gene (7 bases). Germline-derived CDR1 and CDR2 are SGHRS and YFSETQ. CDR3 length: 15 amino acids. V gave up 3 bases and J gave up 7 bases, with 16 bases separating them.

V and J are TRBV12-3 or TRBV12-4 and TRBJ2-1; the D gene is possibly TRBD2 (6 bases). The germline V and J ends were trimmed by 1 base and 12 bases, with 10 bases remaining between them. The CDR3 extends over 12 amino acids. The CDR3 spells CASSLVVGGQFF. The DNA of the CDR3 is TGTGCCAGCAGTTTAGTGGTGGGGGGGCAGTTCTTC.

V is TRBV30 and J is TRBJ2-3; 9 nucleotides align to TRBD2. Germline V lookup: CDR1 GTSNPN, CDR2 SVGIG (reference sequence). Unmatched junction bases numbered 7, after V lost 1 base and J lost 5 bases. The CDR3 runs 15 residues. Here the CDR3 reads CAWSASGVAGDTQYF. CDR3 in DNA: TGTGCCTGGAGTGCTAGCGGGGTGGCAGGAGATACGCAGTATTTT. Full variable domain (rest looked up from reference TRBV30 and TRBJ2-3): SQTIHQWPATLVQPVGSPLSLECTVEGTSNPNLYWYRQAAGRGLQLLFYSVGIGQISSEVPQNLSASRPQDRQFILSSKKLLLSDSGFYLCAWSASGVAGDTQYFGPGTRLTVL.

This chain connects TRBV3-1 (or the pseudogene TRBV3-2) to TRBJ2-4; 10 positions agree with TRBD2. V trimming: 5 bases; J trimming: 6 bases; junction bases outside the gene matches: 7. Germline assignment: CDR1 LGHDT and CDR2 YNNKEL (reference sequence). CDR3 length equals 15 residues. In DNA form, the CDR3 reads TGTGCCAGCAGCGAGAGCGGGAGGGCCGGAAACATTCAGTACTTC. Its protein is CASSESGRAGNIQYF.

The chain employs TRBV5-6 and TRBJ1-3, with a possible D match to TRBD1 (6 bases). CDR3 length: 15 amino acids. Germline CDR1 reads SGHDT; CDR2 reads YYEEEE. V lost 4 bases and J lost 0, with 11 bases in between. The CDR3 loop is CASSLDRLSGNTIYF. In nucleotides, the CDR3 is TGTGCCAGCAGCCTCGACAGGCTCTCTGGAAACACCATATATTTT.

The chain combines TRBV27 with TRBJ2-3; 7 bases align to TRBD2. With V trimmed by 0 bases and J by 8 bases, 14 bases remained unmatched. CDR3 size: 17 residues. Germline V gives CDR1 MNHEY, CDR2 SMNVEV (reference sequence). CDR3 coding DNA: TGTGCCAGCAGTTTATCCCACCCGGGACTACCCCTCGGTACGCAGTATTTT. Translation gives CASSLSHPGLPLGTQYF.